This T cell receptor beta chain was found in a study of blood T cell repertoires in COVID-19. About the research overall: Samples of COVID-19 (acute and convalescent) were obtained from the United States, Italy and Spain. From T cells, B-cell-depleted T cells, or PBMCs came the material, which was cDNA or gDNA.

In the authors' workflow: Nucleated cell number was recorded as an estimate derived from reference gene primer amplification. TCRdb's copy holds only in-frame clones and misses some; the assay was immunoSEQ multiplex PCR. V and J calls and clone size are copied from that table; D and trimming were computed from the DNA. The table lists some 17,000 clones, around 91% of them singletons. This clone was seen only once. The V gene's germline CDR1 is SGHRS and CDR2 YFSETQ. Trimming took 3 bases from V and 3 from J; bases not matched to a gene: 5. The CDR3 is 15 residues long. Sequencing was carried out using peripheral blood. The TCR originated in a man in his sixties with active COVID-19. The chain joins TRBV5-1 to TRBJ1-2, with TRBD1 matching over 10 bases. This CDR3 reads CASSSRTGGDYGYTF. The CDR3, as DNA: TGCGCCAGCAGCTCGAGGACAGGGGGGGACTATGGCTACACCTTC.